A single sample is the source of the 20 T cell receptor beta chains below, sequenced in a study of cytomegalovirus exposure and HLA in healthy donors. 13 Jbeta primers and 60 Vbeta primers were used for the PCR. Profiled with immunoSEQ multiplex PCR; TCRdb holds only in-frame clones, not every one. The table lists fewer than 150,000 clones, 75% to 85% of them singletons. The specimen was PBMCs. Receptors originate from a female donor in good health and CMV-seropositive.

The DNA for the CDR3 is TGTGCCAGCAGCTTAGGGCCCGTTGCGAACACCGGGGAGCTGTTTTTT. Its protein product is CASSLGPVANTGELFF. The V call is TRBV7-6, the J call TRBJ2-2; D not resolved. V was clipped by 1 base and J by 0 bases, with 9 bases between them. Germline V lookup: CDR1 SGHVS, CDR2 FNYEAQ. The CDR3 has 16 residues.

The table lists this clone with a count of one. The rearrangement joins TRBV29-1 to TRBJ2-5, with TRBD1 matching over 7 bases. This CDR3 has 13 amino acids. Unmatched junction bases numbered 10, after V lost 7 bases and J lost 5 bases. The germline CDR1 and CDR2 sequences are SQVTM and ANQGSEA. The CDR3 sequence is CSGGDRVMETQYF. The CDR3 DNA reads TGCAGCGGAGGGGACAGAGTAATGGAGACCCAGTACTTC.

This chain links TRBV27 with TRBJ2-6; the D is unclear. There are 13 residues in the CDR3. The V end lost 8 bases, the J end lost 4 bases, and 9 bases lay between the germline ends. CDR1 and CDR2 from the germline V gene are MNHEY and SMNVEV (reference sequence). The CDR3 region has the DNA TGTGCCAGCGGTAGTCTCGGGGCCAACGTCCTGACTTTC. The encoded protein is CASGSLGANVLTF.

The V call is TRBV2, the J call TRBJ1-3; D perhaps matches TRBD1 (5 bases). The germline V gene encodes CDR1 SNHLY and CDR2 FYNNEI. V dropped 6 bases and J dropped 0 bases, with 9 bases sitting between them. This CDR3 comprises 14 residues. The chain's CDR3 is CASRLDNSGNTIYF. In DNA, the CDR3 is TGTGCCAGCAGGCTGGACAACTCTGGAAACACCATATATTTT.

The V call is TRBV13, the J call TRBJ2-5, with D possibly TRBD2 on 7 matching bases. V was cut by 2 bases and J by 1 base, with 14 bases left in between. CDR1 and CDR2 (germline): PRHDT, FYEKMQ (reference sequence). The CDR3 consists of 16 residues. The CDR3 sequence is CASSLPRGAFQETQYF. The CDR3 DNA reads as TGTGCCAGCAGCTTACCCCGGGGGGCCTTCCAAGAGACCCAGTACTTC.

The rearrangement joins TRBV19 to TRBJ2-1, with TRBD2 matching 11 bases. CDR3 length: 15 residues. The germline V gene has CDR1 LNHDA and CDR2 SQIVND (reference sequence). V trimming: 1 base; J trimming: 6 bases; junction bases outside the gene matches: 2. DNA of the CDR3: TGTGCCAGTAGTATAGCTAGCGGGGGGCCCAATGAGCAGTTCTTC. The encoded protein is CASSIASGGPNEQFF. The full variable domain, in which reference TRBV19 and TRBJ2-1 provide the parts outside the CDR3, is DGGITQSPKYLFRKEGQNVTLSCEQNLNHDAMYWYRQDPGQGLRLIYYSQIVNDFQKGDIAEGYSVSREKKESFPLTVTSAQKNPTAFYLCASSIASGGPNEQFFGPGTRLTVL.

This chain joins TRBV6-6 and TRBJ1-5, with D hard to call. Trimming shortened V by 8 bases and J by 6 bases, and 14 bases separated the two germline ends. CDR1 is MNHNY, CDR2 SVGAGI, per germline (reference sequence). The CDR3 length is 13 residues. CDR3 region: CASRTSEGQPQHF. The DNA for the CDR3 is TGTGCCAGCCGAACCTCAGAGGGTCAGCCCCAGCATTTT.

V is TRBV5-1 and J is TRBJ2-1; D unresolved. The V end was cut by 0 bases, the J end by 5 bases, with 12 bases between. Germline V lookup: CDR1 SGHRS, CDR2 YFSETQ. CDR3 length: 15 residues. The CDR3 DNA reads TGCGCCAGCAGCTTGGCGGTTGTCCAACACAATGAGCAGTTCTTC. Residues: CASSLAVVQHNEQFF.

The rearrangement links TRBV5-4 to TRBJ2-3; TRBD2 matches at 9 bases. The CDR3 sequence is 18 residues long. CDR1 is SGHNT, CDR2 YYREEE, per germline (reference sequence). Losses at the gene ends were 4 bases for V and 0 bases for J; bases not matched to a gene: 12. Here the CDR3 reads CASSTKVTSGLSTDTQYF. CDR3 DNA: TGTGCCAGCAGCACTAAAGTAACTAGCGGGCTTAGCACAGATACGCAGTATTTT.

J is TRBJ2-7 and V is TRBV6-6; D not certain. CDR1 is MNHNY, CDR2 SVGAGI, per germline (reference sequence). The CDR3 consists of 14 residues. V was pared by 2 bases and J by 3 bases, with 11 bases between. The chain's CDR3 is CASSYPSGLYEQYF. The CDR3 region has the DNA TGTGCCAGCAGTTACCCCTCAGGCCTCTACGAGCAGTACTTC.

The chain uses TRBV29-1 and TRBJ2-7, with 9 bases fitting TRBD1. CDR3 length: 14 amino acids. From germline, CDR1 is SQVTM and CDR2 ANQGSEA. Trimming removed 2 bases from V and 6 bases from J; junction bases left unmatched: 8. CDR3 amino acids: CSVEMPGQGAEQYF. The CDR3 DNA sequence: TGCAGCGTTGAAATGCCGGGACAGGGAGCCGAGCAGTACTTC.

The genes are TRBV15 and TRBJ2-2, with D uncertain. The V and J ends lost 0 bases and 5 bases respectively, with 10 bases between them. CDR1 LNHNV and CDR2 YYDKDF come from the germline V gene (reference sequence). CDR3 length: 15 amino acids. CDR3 residues: CATSRDRIATGELFF. Written as DNA, the CDR3 is TGTGCCACCAGCAGAGATAGGATAGCTACCGGGGAGCTGTTTTTT.

This clone has a handful of counts. The chain links TRBV7-2 to TRBJ2-1, with a weak D call TRBD1 (7 bases). The CDR3 runs to 11 residues. Trimming cost V 7 bases and J 10 bases, with 11 bases left between them. CDR1 SGHTA and CDR2 FQGNSA come from the germline V gene. CDR3 DNA: TGTGCCAGCACACAGGGGAGGGAGCAGTTCTTC. It codes for CASTQGREQFF.

This chain uses TRBV7-2 with TRBJ2-7; 9 nucleotides agree with TRBD2. In germline, CDR1 is SGHTA, CDR2 FQGNSA. CDR3 length: 15 residues. J gave up 7 bases and V 3 bases, and 10 bases lay outside the gene matches. In nucleotides, the CDR3 is TGTGCCAGCAGCTTTAGCGGGGGAACCCTCGGGGAGCAGTACTTC. It translates to CASSFSGGTLGEQYF.

This clone showed up just once. Written as DNA, the CDR3 is TGTGCCAGCAGCTGGCGGGACTACGTTGCTCGAGGCTACACCTTC. Its translation is CASSWRDYVARGYTF. This chain connects TRBV5-8 to TRBJ1-2, with D perhaps TRBD1 (5 bases). Germline V gene data show CDR1 as SGHTS and CDR2 as YDEGEE. The CDR3 loop spans 15 amino acids. V was clipped by 3 bases and J by 8 bases, with 20 bases between them.

Concerning this clone: An end of the junction differs from the germline gene, which may be a read error. The gene calls are TRBV4-1 and TRBJ1-1; D may be TRBD1 (5 bases). Germline V gene lookup returns CDR1 MGHRA and CDR2 YSYEKL. The CDR3 has 14 residues. The DNA of the CDR3 is TGCGCCACCAGCCAAGGGGCCTTGAACACTGAAGCTTTCTTT. It specifies CATSQGALNTEAFF.

This clone turned up a few times. This CDR3 fails to terminate in the conserved phenylalanine or tryptophan, so it likely reflects a read error. The limits of the CDR3 on the DNA are not certain, so only TCRdb's listed CDR3 is given. The chain employs TRBV21-1 and TRBJ1-2; the table's D call, TRBD1, has no DNA check behind it. TRBV21-1 is listed as a pseudogene. Counting both end residues, the CDR3 totals 9 amino acids. The CDR3 loop reads CASSPGILD.

V and J are TRBV29-1 and TRBJ1-3; D remains unclear. Trimming stripped 7 bases from V and 0 bases from J, with 7 bases between. Germline V gene lookup returns CDR1 SQVTM and CDR2 ANQGSEA. CDR3 size: 12 residues. CDR3 DNA sequence: TGCAGCGACGCAGGCTCTGGAAACACCATATATTTT. It yields the protein CSDAGSGNTIYF.

The rearrangement links TRBV7-9 to TRBJ2-2; 7 bases align to TRBD1. The junction had 7 bases not matched to a gene; V was cut back by 5 bases and J by 4 bases. Germline CDR1 SEHNR, CDR2 FQNEAQ (reference sequence). CDR3 length: 15 amino acids. The CDR3 sequence: CASSPGQGVTGELFF. DNA of the CDR3: TGTGCCAGCAGCCCCGGGCAGGGGGTCACCGGGGAGCTGTTTTTT.

V usage is TRBV6-5 and J usage is TRBJ1-6; D gene unclear. V was pared by 4 bases and J by 7 bases, with 14 bases between. The CDR3 is made up of 15 amino acids. Germline-derived CDR1 and CDR2 are MNHEY and SVGAGI. This CDR3 reads CASSCSSLINSPLHF. The CDR3 bases are TGTGCCAGCAGTTGCTCGAGTCTGATAAATTCACCCCTCCACTTT.